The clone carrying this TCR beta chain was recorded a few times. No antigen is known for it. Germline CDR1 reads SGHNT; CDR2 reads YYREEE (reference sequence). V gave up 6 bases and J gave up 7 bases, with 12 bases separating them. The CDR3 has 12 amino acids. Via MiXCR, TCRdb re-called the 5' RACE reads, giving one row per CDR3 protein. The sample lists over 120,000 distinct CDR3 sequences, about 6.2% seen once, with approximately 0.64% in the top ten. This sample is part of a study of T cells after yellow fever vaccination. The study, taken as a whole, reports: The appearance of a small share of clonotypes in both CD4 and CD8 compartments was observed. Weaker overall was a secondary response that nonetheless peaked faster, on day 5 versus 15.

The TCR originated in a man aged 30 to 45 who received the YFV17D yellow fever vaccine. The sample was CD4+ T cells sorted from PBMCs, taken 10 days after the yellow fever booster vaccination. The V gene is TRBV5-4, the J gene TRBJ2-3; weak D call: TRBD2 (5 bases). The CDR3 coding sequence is TGTGCCAGCAAGGGAAGGGAGAATACGCAGTATTTT. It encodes CASKGRENTQYF.